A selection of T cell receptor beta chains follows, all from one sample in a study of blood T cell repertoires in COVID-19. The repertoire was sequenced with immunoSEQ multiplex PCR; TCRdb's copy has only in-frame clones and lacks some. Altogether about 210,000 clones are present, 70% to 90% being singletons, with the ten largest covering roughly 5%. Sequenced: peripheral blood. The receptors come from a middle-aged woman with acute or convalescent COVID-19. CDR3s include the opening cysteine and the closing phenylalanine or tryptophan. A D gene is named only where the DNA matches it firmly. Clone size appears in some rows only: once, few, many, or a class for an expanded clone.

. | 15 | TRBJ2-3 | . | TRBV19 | CASRPPGVGPSTPYF | TGTGCCAGTAGACCGCCGGGGGTGGGACCCTCCACACCGTATTTT
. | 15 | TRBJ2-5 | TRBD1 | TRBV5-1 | CASSLAPGGQETQYF | TGCGCCAGCAGCTTGGCCCCAGGGGGCCAAGAGACCCAGTACTTC
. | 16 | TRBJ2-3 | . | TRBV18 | CASSPYVGGSTDTQYF | TGTGCCAGCTCACCATACGTGGGGGGTAGCACAGATACGCAGTATTTT
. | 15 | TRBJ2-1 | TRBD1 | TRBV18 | CASSPGTGVYNEQFF | TGTGCCAGCTCACCGGGGACAGGGGTTTACAATGAGCAGTTCTTC
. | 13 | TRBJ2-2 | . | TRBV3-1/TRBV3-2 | CASSQAITGELFF | TGTGCCAGCAGCCAAGCCATCACCGGGGAGCTGTTTTTT
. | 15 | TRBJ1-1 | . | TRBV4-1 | CASSQESRANTEAFF | TGCGCCAGCAGCCAAGAGTCCAGGGCCAACACTGAAGCTTTCTTT
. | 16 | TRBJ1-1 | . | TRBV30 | CAWSPAWSRANTEAFF | TGTGCCTGGAGCCCCGCATGGTCCAGGGCGAACACTGAAGCTTTCTTT
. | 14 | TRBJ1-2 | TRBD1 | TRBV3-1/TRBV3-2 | CASSRRDRGLGYTF | TGTGCCAGCAGCCGCCGGGACAGGGGGCTAGGCTACACCTTC
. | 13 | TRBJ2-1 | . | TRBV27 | CASSKPRSGEQFF | TGTGCCAGCAGCAAACCCCGAAGCGGTGAGCAGTTCTTC
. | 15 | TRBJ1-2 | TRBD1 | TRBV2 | CASSQSTGSLYGYTF | TGTGCCAGCAGTCAATCGACAGGGTCCCTCTATGGCTACACCTTC
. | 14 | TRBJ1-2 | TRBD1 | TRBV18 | CASSPPADRASYTF | TGTGCCAGCTCACCACCAGCGGACAGGGCAAGCTACACCTTC
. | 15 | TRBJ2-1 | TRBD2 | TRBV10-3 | CAISDSGGAGNEQFF | TGTGCCATCAGTGACAGCGGGGGCGCTGGCAATGAGCAGTTCTTC
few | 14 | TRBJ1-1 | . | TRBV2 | CASSETRVNTEAFF | TGTGCCAGCAGTGAAACCAGGGTCAACACTGAAGCTTTCTTT
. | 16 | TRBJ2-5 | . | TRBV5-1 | CASSLAPGGFQETQYF | TGCGCCAGCAGCTTGGCCCCGGGGGGCTTCCAAGAGACCCAGTACTTC
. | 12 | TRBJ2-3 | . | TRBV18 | CASSPGRDTQYF | TGTGCCAGCTCACCAGGGAGAGATACGCAGTATTTT
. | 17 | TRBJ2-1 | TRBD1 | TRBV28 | CASSPTGTGLVVDEQFF | TGTGCCAGCAGTCCCACCGGGACAGGGTTGGTCGTCGATGAGCAGTTCTTC
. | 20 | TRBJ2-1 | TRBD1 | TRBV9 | CASGTSGQVVEYSITSEQFF | TGTGCCAGCGGGACTTCGGGACAGGTTGTGGAGTATAGCATTACAAGTGAGCAGTTCTTC